This TCR beta chain derives from a study of STAT5B mutations in CD4+ large granular lymphocyte leukemia. For this clone: What it binds is unknown.

In the original processing: Lowest detectable productive clonotype frequency was 2.59 x 10-5. TCRdb's copy holds only in-frame clones and misses some; the assay was immunoSEQ multiplex PCR. The D gene and trimming were derived from the DNA, and the V and J assignments and clone size from that table. The sample contains under 25,000 clones, roughly 78% of which appear only once. Buffy coats from healthy blood donors served as controls. Findings and limits, study-wide: Without putative leukemic clones, patient CD4-sorted repertoires remained more clonal than healthy CD4+ repertoires. TRBV06-family usage was enriched in top patient clones (8/27) versus controls (2/35).

The CDR3 extends over 14 amino acids. Trimming removed 4 bases from V and 12 bases from J; junction bases left unmatched: 5. Per germline, CDR1 KGHSH and CDR2 LQKENI. Sequencing input: CD4+ T cells from blood buffy coats. The genes are TRBV18 and TRBJ2-1; 14 bases map to TRBD2. The source of this sequence is a human donor in good health. The CDR3 nucleotides are TGTGCCAGCTCACTGACTAGCGGGGGGGCGTGGCAGTTCTTC. Translating gives CASSLTSGGAWQFF.